The 22 T cell receptor beta chains below come from one sample, sequenced in a study of CD8 T cells in ankylosing spondylitis. MiXCR, run by TCRdb on the 5' RACE reads, gives a single entry per CDR3 protein. The sample contains about 23,000 distinct CDR3 sequences, about 15% of which appear only once. The sample was blood. These receptors were collected from a male donor with ankylosing spondylitis or in good health (not recorded which).

V usage is TRBV6-2 or TRBV6-3 and J usage is TRBJ2-3; D perhaps matches TRBD1 (5 bases). Germline-derived CDR1 and CDR2 are MNHEY and SVGEGT. V lost 6 bases and J 0 bases, leaving 10 bases between the germline ends. The CDR3 is 14 amino acids. Written as DNA, the CDR3 is TGTGCCAGCAGGAAGGGGCCTAGCACAGATACGCAGTATTTT. This gives the protein CASRKGPSTDTQYF.

The genes are TRBV5-1 and TRBJ2-1, with D perhaps matching TRBD1 (6 bases). Germline V CDR1 and CDR2: SGHRS, YFSETQ. This CDR3 has 14 residues. Trimming left V 5 bases short and J 5 bases short, with 14 bases between. CDR3 residues: CASRLPDSNNEQFF. CDR3 coding DNA: TGCGCCAGCAGGCTTCCGGACAGCAACAATGAGCAGTTCTTC. The full variable domain, with the rest looked up from reference TRBV5-1 and TRBJ2-1, is KAGVTQTPRYLIKTRGQQVTLSCSPISGHRSVSWYQQTPGQGLQFLFEYFSETQRNKGNFPGRFSGRQFSNSRSEMNVSTLELGDSALYLCASRLPDSNNEQFFGPGTRLTVL.

Many counts were recorded for this clonotype. The chain combines TRBV20-1 with TRBJ2-3, with a possible D match to TRBD2 (6 bases). Trimming removed 6 bases from V and 4 bases from J, with 11 bases in between. The CDR3 is 12 residues long. CDR1 and CDR2 (germline): DFQATT, SNEGSKA (reference sequence). The CDR3 DNA reads TGCAGTGCAAGGCGGGGCGCAGATACGCAGTATTTT. It translates to CSARRGADTQYF.

In its sample, this clonotype was seen a few times. The CDR3 coding sequence is TGTGCCAGCAGCCGTACTAGCGGAGTCCTAGGCGAGCAGTACTTC. Its protein is CASSRTSGVLGEQYF. The V call is TRBV27, the J call TRBJ2-7, with 8 bases identical to TRBD2. CDR1 is MNHEY, CDR2 SMNVEV, per germline (reference sequence). The CDR3 has 15 residues. V shed 6 bases and J 6 bases; nucleotides not matched to a gene: 13.

This clonotype was seen repeatedly, ten times or more. The rearrangement uses TRBV28 and TRBJ1-6; D not certain. The V gene lost 2 bases and the J gene lost 14 bases, with 13 bases spanning the gap. The CDR3 has 13 residues. The germline V gene has CDR1 MDHEN and CDR2 SYDVKM. CDR3 DNA sequence: TGTGCCAGCAGTTTAATCGAACCTGCGGCCCTCCACTTT. This encodes CASSLIEPAALHF.

This clonotype has a handful of counts. The chain recombines TRBV20-1 with TRBJ1-1; 7 nucleotides agree with TRBD1. Germline CDR1 DFQATT, CDR2 SNEGSKA (reference sequence). The CDR3 has 16 amino acids. J lost 1 base, V lost 3 bases, and 11 bases had no gene match. CDR3 in DNA: TGCAGTGCTAGTGCTGCGGGACAGAAGGGGAACACTGAAGCTTTCTTT. Protein: CSASAAGQKGNTEAFF.

This clonotype was observed at least ten times. V usage is TRBV24-1 and J usage is TRBJ2-3; 7 positions agree with TRBD1. V was clipped by 3 bases and J by 4 bases; unmatched bases: 0. The CDR3 extends over 13 amino acids. CDR1 and CDR2 from the germline V gene are KGHDR and SFDVKD. CDR3 sequence reads: CATSDGTADTQYF. The CDR3 DNA is TGTGCCACCAGTGATGGGACAGCAGATACGCAGTATTTT.

This clonotype was seen a handful of times. The CDR3 DNA follows: TGTGCCAGCAGGTCCCGGATGGGACCATCCTACGAGCAGTACTTC. It codes for CASRSRMGPSYEQYF. The gene calls are TRBV12-3 or TRBV12-4 and TRBJ2-7; tentatively, D is TRBD1 or TRBD2 (5 bases each). The ends were cut back, 6 bases at V and 1 base at J, with 16 bases in the middle. The CDR3 spans 15 residues.

The chain employs TRBV28 and TRBJ2-3; 9 nucleotides align to TRBD2. From germline, CDR1 is MDHEN and CDR2 SYDVKM. Trimming cost V 8 bases and J 4 bases; bases outside gene matches: 4. The CDR3 loop spans 13 amino acids. The CDR3: CASETSGPDTQYF. The CDR3 region has the DNA TGTGCCAGCGAAACTAGCGGGCCAGATACGCAGTATTTT.

This clonotype was recorded a few times. The V and J genes are TRBV4-3 and TRBJ2-2, with 7 bases aligning to TRBD2. The CDR3 extends over 15 amino acids. J lost 5 bases, V lost 1 base, and 4 bases had no gene match. Germline loops: CDR1 LGHNA, CDR2 YSLEER. In DNA form, the CDR3 reads TGCGCCAGCAGCCAAGGGGGACTATTAACCGGGGAGCTGTTTTTT. It codes for CASSQGGLLTGELFF.

This clonotype was observed a single time. V is TRBV20-1 and J is TRBJ2-6, with a weak D call TRBD1 (6 bases). CDR1 DFQATT and CDR2 SNEGSKA come from the germline V gene (reference sequence). V gave up 2 bases and J gave up 4 bases, with 12 bases separating them. The CDR3 sequence is 15 residues long. The CDR3 loop is CSARQGQLGANVLTF. The CDR3 DNA follows: TGCAGTGCTAGACAGGGGCAACTCGGGGCCAACGTCCTGACTTTC.

This clonotype was recorded a few times. The chain joins TRBV29-1 to TRBJ2-1, with D possibly being TRBD1 or TRBD2 (5 bases each). CDR1 and CDR2 (germline): SQVTM, ANQGSEA. V lost 6 bases and J lost 0, with 12 bases in between. The length of the CDR3 is 14 residues. In nucleotides, the CDR3 is TGCAGCGTCCCCGGGGCTAGCTCCTACAATGAGCAGTTCTTC. Translation gives CSVPGASSYNEQFF.

Only a few counts were recorded for this clonotype. J is TRBJ2-2 and V is TRBV7-2; D possibly uses TRBD1 or TRBD2 (6 bases each). The V gene lost 3 bases and the J gene lost 2 bases, with 10 bases spanning the gap. Germline V lookup: CDR1 SGHTA, CDR2 FQGNSA. CDR3 length: 15 residues. CDR3 nucleotides: TGTGCCAGCAGCTTCACGGGGGCCAACACCGGGGAGCTGTTTTTT. Translated, it gives CASSFTGANTGELFF.

This clonotype was recorded at least ten times. V usage is TRBV29-1 and J usage is TRBJ2-3; D not certain. This CDR3 comprises 12 residues. V was trimmed by 3 bases and J by 4 bases, leaving 8 bases between them. Per the germline V gene, CDR1 is SQVTM and CDR2 is ANQGSEA. The CDR3 region is CSVDLGPDTQYF. The DNA of the CDR3 is TGCAGCGTTGATCTGGGCCCAGATACGCAGTATTTT.

V and J are TRBV7-2 and TRBJ2-5; D is ambiguous. Trimming left V 2 bases short and J 6 bases short, with 7 bases between. The CDR3 totals 12 residues. Germline values: CDR1 SGHTA, CDR2 FQGNSA. CDR3 DNA: TGTGCCAGCAGCTTATGGGTGCAGACCCAGTACTTC. As protein: CASSLWVQTQYF. Together with reference TRBV7-2 and TRBJ2-5, the CDR3 gives the full variable domain: GAGVSQSPSNKVTEKGKDVELRCDPISGHTALYWYRQSLGQGLEFLIYFQGNSAPDKSGLPSDRFSAERTGGSVSTLTIQRTQQEDSAVYLCASSLWVQTQYFGPGTRLLVL.

The chain combines TRBV7-2 with TRBJ2-2, with TRBD1 as a possible D gene (6 bases). In germline, CDR1 is SGHTA, CDR2 FQGNSA. Trimming took 1 base from V and 7 from J, leaving 10 bases between them. The CDR3 is made up of 14 amino acids. The CDR3 region is CASSLEQGIGELFF. For the CDR3, the DNA is TGTGCCAGCAGCTTAGAACAGGGAATCGGGGAGCTGTTTTTT.

This clonotype was seen ten or more times. For the CDR3, the DNA is TGTGCCAGCAGCCTGGGGCGGGCGACCAATGAGCAGTTCTTC. This codes for CASSLGRATNEQFF. This chain connects TRBV6-2 or TRBV6-3 to TRBJ2-1; TRBD1 or TRBD2 may be the D gene (5 bases each). CDR3 size: 14 residues. The germline V gene has CDR1 MNHEY and CDR2 SVGEGT. V lost 6 bases and J lost 6, with 15 bases in between.

The chain carries TRBV29-1 and TRBJ2-3; 8 bases are shared with TRBD2. The CDR3 contains 15 residues. In germline, CDR1 is SQVTM, CDR2 ANQGSEA. CDR3 in DNA: TGCAGTGTTCAACGGGGGGGTTATGTTGCAGATACGCAGTATTTT. Translation gives CSVQRGGYVADTQYF.

This clonotype was counted only a few times. The rearrangement links TRBV5-1 to TRBJ2-5; D remains unclear. CDR3 length equals 14 residues. Germline V gene sequence: CDR1 SGHRS, CDR2 YFSETQ. V was cut by 6 bases and J by 4 bases, with 16 bases left in between. CDR3 sequence: CASKPDRWRETQYF. In DNA form, the CDR3 reads TGCGCCAGCAAACCGGACCGGTGGAGAGAGACCCAGTACTTC.

In its sample, this clonotype was seen many times. The CDR3 sequence: CASSLNRVDTGELFF. In DNA, the CDR3 is TGTGCCAGCAGTTTGAACAGGGTGGACACCGGGGAGCTGTTTTTT. V is TRBV12-3 or TRBV12-4 and J is TRBJ2-2; a possible D gene is TRBD1 (6 bases). The V gene lost 3 bases and the J gene lost 3 bases, with 11 bases spanning the gap. The CDR3 length is 15 residues.

There are a few counts of this clonotype. The gene calls are TRBV5-1 and TRBJ2-1; no definite D call. The germline V gene has CDR1 SGHRS and CDR2 YFSETQ. This CDR3 spans 13 amino acids. Trimming took 4 bases from V and 5 from J, leaving 10 bases between them. The CDR3, as DNA: TGCGCCAGCAGCGTATACAGTAACAATGAGCAGTTCTTC. This encodes CASSVYSNNEQFF.

This clonotype has more than one count but fewer than ten. CDR3 nucleotide sequence: TGCAGTGCTAGAGATTTCAATCGGAAAACTGAGCAGTTCTTC. It is translated as CSARDFNRKTEQFF. The chain recombines TRBV20-1 with TRBJ2-1; D unresolved. Germline values: CDR1 DFQATT, CDR2 SNEGSKA (reference sequence). This CDR3 contains 14 residues. V was trimmed by 0 bases and J by 9 bases, leaving 15 bases between them.